Listed below are T cell receptor beta chains from one sample, sequenced in a study of blood T cell repertoires in COVID-19. Sequencing was performed with immunoSEQ multiplex PCR; in TCRdb, only in-frame clones are kept and a portion is missing. Found here are more than 55,000 clones, 88% of them singletons; the top ten hold about 4.5%. The sample consisted of peripheral blood. The origin of the receptors is a man in his sixties with acute or convalescent COVID-19. CDR3s leave out the opening cysteine and the closing phenylalanine or tryptophan.

>TRBV5-6|10|TRBJ2-1
ASSRSGREQF
>TRBV24-1|14|TRBJ2-2
ATSDLKQTNTGELF
>TRBV15|13|TRBJ1-4
ATSRDGGSNEKLF
>TRBV30|13|TRBJ1-3
AWSPTDNSGNTIY
>TRBV5-4|13|TRBJ1-5
ASSEGQGSNQPQH
>TRBV9|13|TRBJ2-2
ASSVEPLETGELF
>TRBV28|13|TRBJ1-2
ASTRGQGTNYGYT
>TRBV14|11|TRBJ2-5
ASSQGLGETQY
>TRBV28|12|TRBJ2-7
ASSFYSPSYEQY
>TRBV9|14|TRBJ2-3
ASSPLALTGTDTQY
>TRBV28|12|TRBJ2-5
ASRLAGPRETQY
>TRBV7-2|13|TRBJ2-7
ASSPRSPRKGEQY
>TRBV5-1|13|TRBJ1-3
ASSLEGARGNTIY
>TRBV7-8|11|TRBJ2-1
ASSPNFLNEQF